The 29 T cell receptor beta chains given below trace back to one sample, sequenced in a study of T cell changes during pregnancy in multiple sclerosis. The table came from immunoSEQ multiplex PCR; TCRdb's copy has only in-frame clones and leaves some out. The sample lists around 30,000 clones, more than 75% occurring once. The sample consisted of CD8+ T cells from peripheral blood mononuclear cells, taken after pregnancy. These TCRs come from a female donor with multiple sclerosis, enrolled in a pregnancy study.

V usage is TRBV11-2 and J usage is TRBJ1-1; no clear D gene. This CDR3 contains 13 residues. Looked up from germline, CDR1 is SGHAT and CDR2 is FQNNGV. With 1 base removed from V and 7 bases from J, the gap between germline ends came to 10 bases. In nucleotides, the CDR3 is TGTGCCAGCAGCTTAGGGCGGGAGAGTGAAGCTTTCTTT. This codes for CASSLGRESEAFF.

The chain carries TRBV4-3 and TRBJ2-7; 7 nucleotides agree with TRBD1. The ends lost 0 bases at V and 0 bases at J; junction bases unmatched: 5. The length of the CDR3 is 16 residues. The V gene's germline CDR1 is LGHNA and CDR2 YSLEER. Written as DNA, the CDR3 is TGCGCCAGCAGCCAAGATCAGGGGGACAGCTCCTACGAGCAGTACTTC. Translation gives CASSQDQGDSSYEQYF.

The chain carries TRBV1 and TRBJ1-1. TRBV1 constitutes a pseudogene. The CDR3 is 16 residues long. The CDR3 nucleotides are TGCACCAGCAGCCAAGGAGGGCTAGCCCAGGACACTGAAGCTTTCTTT. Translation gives CTSSQGGLAQDTEAFF.

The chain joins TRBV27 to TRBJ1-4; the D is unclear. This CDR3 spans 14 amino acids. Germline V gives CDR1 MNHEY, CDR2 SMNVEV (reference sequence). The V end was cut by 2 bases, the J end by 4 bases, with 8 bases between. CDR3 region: CASSLGQNNEKLFF. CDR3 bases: TGTGCCAGCAGTTTAGGCCAGAATAATGAAAAACTGTTTTTT.

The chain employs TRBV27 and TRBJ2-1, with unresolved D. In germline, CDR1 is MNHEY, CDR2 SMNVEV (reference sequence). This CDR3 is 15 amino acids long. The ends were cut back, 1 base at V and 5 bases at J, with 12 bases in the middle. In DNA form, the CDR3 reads TGTGCCAGCAGTTTATTTGTTCCGTCTAACAATGAGCAGTTCTTC. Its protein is CASSLFVPSNNEQFF.

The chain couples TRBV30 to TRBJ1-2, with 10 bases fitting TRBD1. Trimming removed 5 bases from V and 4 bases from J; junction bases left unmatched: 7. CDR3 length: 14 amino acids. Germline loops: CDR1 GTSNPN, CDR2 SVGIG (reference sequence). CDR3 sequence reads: CAWGDRGRFYGYTF. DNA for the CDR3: TGTGCCTGGGGAGACAGGGGGCGCTTCTATGGCTACACCTTC.

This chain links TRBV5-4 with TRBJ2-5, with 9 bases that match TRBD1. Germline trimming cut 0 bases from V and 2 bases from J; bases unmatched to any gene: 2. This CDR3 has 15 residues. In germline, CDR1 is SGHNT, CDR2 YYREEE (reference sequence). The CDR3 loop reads CASSLETGGQETQYF. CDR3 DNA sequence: TGTGCCAGCAGCTTGGAGACAGGGGGTCAAGAGACCCAGTACTTC.

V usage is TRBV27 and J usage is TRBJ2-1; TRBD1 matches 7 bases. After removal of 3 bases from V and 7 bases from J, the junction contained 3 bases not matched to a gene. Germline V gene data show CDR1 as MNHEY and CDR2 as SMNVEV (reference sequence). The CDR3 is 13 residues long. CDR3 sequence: CASSFGTVNEQFF. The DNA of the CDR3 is TGTGCCAGCAGTTTCGGGACAGTAAATGAGCAGTTCTTC.

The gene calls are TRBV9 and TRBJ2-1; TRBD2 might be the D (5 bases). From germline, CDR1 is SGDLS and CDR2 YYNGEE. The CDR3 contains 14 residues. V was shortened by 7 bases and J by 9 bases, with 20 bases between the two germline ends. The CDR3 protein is CASSPRGRGPEQFF. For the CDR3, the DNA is TGTGCCAGCTCCCCCCGGGGTCGGGGTCCTGAGCAGTTCTTC.

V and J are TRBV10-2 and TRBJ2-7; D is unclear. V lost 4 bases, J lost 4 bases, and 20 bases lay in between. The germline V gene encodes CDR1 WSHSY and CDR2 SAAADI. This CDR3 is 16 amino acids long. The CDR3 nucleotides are TGCGCCAGCAGTGTATATAGTCACGGTCCCCTATACGAGCAGTACTTC. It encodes CASSVYSHGPLYEQYF.

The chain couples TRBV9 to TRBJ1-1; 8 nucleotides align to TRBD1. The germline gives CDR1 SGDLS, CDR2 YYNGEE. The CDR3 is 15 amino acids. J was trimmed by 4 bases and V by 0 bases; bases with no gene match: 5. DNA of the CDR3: TGTGCCAGCAGCGTAGCTACAGGGGGGGGCACTGAAGCTTTCTTT. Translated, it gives CASSVATGGGTEAFF.

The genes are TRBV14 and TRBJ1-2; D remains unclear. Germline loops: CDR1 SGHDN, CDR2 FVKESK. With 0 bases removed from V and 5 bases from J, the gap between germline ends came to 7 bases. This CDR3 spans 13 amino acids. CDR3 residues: CASSQDARYGYTF. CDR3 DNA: TGTGCCAGCAGCCAAGATGCCCGGTATGGCTACACCTTC.

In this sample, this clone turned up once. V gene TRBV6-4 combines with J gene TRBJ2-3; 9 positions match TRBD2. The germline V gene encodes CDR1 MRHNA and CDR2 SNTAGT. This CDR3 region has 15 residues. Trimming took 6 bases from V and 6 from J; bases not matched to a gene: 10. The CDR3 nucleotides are TGTGCCAGCAGCCCTCTAGCGGGGAGTAGGGATACGCAGTATTTT. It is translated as CASSPLAGSRDTQYF.

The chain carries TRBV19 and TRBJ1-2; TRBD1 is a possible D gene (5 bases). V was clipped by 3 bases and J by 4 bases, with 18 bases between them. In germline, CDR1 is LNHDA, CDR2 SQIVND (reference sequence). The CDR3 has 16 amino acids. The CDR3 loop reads CASSISGTPLGYGYTF. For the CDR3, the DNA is TGTGCCAGTAGTATTTCTGGGACTCCTTTAGGCTATGGCTACACCTTC.

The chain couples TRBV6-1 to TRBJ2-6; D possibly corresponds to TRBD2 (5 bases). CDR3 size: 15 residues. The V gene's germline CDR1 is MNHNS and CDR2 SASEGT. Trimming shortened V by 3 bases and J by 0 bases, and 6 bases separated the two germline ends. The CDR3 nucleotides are TGTGCCAGCAGTGAGAGGGCCTCTGGGGCCAACGTCCTGACTTTC. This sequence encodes CASSERASGANVLTF.

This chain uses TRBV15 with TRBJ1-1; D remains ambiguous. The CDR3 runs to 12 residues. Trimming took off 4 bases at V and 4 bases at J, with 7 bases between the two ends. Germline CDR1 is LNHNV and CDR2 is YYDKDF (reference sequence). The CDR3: CATSTSPTEAFF. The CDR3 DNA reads TGTGCCACCAGCACCTCCCCCACTGAAGCTTTCTTT.

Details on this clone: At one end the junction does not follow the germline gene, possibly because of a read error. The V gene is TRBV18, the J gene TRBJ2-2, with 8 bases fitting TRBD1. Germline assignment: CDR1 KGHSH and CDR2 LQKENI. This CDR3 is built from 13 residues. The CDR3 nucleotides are TGTGCCAGCTCTCCACAGGGGGCCGGGGAGCTGTTTTTT. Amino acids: CASSPQGAGELFF.

The CDR3 nucleotides are TGTGCCAGCAGTCGGACAGTTTATCAGCCCCAGCATTTT. Translating it yields CASSRTVYQPQHF. The V and J genes are TRBV27 and TRBJ1-5, with D perhaps matching TRBD1 (6 bases). CDR3 length: 13 residues. Germline CDR1 is MNHEY and CDR2 is SMNVEV (reference sequence). Trimming left V 5 bases short and J 5 bases short, with 10 bases between.

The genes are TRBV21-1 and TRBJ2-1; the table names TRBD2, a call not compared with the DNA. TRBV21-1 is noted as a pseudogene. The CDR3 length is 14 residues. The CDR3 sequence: CASSTRGSYNEQFF. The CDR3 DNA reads TGTGCCAGCAGCACGCGGGGCTCCTACAATGAGCAGTTCTTC.

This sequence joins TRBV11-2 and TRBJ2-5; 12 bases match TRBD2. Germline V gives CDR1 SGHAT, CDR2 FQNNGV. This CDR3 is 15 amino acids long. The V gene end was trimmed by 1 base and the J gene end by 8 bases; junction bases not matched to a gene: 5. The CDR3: CASSLGLAGAATQYF. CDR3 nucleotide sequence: TGTGCCAGCAGCTTAGGACTAGCGGGGGCCGCTACCCAGTACTTC.

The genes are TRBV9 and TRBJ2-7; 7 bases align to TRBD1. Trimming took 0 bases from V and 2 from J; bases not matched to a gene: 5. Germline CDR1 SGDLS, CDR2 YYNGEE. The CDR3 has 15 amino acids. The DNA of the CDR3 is TGTGCCAGCAGCGTAGCACCGGGACAGACCTACGAGCAGTACTTC. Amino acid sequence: CASSVAPGQTYEQYF.

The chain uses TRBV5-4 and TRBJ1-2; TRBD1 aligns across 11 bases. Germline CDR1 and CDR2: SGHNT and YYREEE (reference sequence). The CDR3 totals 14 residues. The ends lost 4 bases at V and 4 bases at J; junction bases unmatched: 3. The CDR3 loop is CASSRDRGGYGYTF. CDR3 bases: TGTGCCAGCAGCAGGGACAGGGGGGGCTATGGCTACACCTTC.

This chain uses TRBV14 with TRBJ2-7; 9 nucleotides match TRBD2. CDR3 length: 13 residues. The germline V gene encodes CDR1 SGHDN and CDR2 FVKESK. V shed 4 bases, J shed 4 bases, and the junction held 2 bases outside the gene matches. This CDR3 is CASSLSGGYEQYF. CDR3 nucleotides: TGTGCCAGCAGCCTAAGCGGGGGGTACGAGCAGTACTTC.

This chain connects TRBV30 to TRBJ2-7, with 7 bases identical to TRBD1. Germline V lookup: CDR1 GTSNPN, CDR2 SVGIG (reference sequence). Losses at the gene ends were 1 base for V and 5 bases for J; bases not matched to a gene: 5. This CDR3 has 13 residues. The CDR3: CAWSGQGWHEQYF. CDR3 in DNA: TGTGCCTGGAGTGGACAGGGCTGGCACGAGCAGTACTTC.

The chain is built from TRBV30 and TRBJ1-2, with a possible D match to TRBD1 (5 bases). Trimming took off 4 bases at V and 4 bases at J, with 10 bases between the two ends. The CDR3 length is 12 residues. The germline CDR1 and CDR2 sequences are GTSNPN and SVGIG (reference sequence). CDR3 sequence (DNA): TGTGCCTGGATAAGGGGTGGCTATGGCTACACCTTC. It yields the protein CAWIRGGYGYTF.

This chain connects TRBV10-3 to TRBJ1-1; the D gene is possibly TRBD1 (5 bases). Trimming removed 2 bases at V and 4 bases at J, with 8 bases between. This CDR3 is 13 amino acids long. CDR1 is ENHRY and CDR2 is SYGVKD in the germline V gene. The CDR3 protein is CAISEGGGTEAFF. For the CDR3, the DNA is TGTGCCATCAGTGAGGGGGGGGGCACTGAAGCTTTCTTT.

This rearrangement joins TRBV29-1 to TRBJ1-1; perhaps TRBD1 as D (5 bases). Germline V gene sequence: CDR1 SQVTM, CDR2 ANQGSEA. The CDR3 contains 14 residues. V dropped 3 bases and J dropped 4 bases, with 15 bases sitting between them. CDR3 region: CSVDGIRGGTEAFF. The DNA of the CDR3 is TGCAGCGTTGATGGTATACGGGGGGGCACTGAAGCTTTCTTT.

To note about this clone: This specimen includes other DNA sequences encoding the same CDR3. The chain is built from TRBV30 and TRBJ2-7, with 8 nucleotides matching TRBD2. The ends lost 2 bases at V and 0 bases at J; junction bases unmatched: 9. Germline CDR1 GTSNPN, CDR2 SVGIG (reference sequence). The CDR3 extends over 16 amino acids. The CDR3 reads CAWSTYLAGSSYEQYF. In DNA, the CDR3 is TGTGCCTGGAGTACCTACTTAGCGGGGAGCTCCTACGAGCAGTACTTC.

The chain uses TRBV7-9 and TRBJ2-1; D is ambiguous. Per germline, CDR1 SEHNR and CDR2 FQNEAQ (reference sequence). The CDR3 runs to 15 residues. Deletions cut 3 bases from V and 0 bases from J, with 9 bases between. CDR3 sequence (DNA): TGTGCCAGCAGCTTTCGAGGAAGCTCCTACAATGAGCAGTTCTTC. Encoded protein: CASSFRGSSYNEQFF.